This TCR beta chain stems from a study of blood T cells in healthy people across ages. With V trimmed by 0 bases and J by 0 bases, 5 bases remained unmatched. Germline CDR1 reads SQVTM; CDR2 reads ANQGSEA. The CDR3 runs 17 residues. PCR was performed a second time for roughly 6 to 12 cycles using a sample-barcoded 5' primer and a J-beta primer mix. TCRdb reprocessed the 5' RACE reads via MiXCR and lists one record per CDR3 protein. The sample holds some 560,000 distinct CDR3 sequences, about a quarter seen once. Separately, the same data were catalogued under a study of T cells of mothers and their children.

The origin of this receptor is a boy between 2 and 15 years old in good health. This rearrangement joins TRBV29-1 to TRBJ2-6, with 7 positions matching TRBD1. The sample taken for sequencing was blood. The CDR3 region has the DNA TGCAGCGTTGAAGAGGGGACAGTTCGCTCTGGGGCCAACGTCCTGACTTTC. It encodes CSVEEGTVRSGANVLTF.